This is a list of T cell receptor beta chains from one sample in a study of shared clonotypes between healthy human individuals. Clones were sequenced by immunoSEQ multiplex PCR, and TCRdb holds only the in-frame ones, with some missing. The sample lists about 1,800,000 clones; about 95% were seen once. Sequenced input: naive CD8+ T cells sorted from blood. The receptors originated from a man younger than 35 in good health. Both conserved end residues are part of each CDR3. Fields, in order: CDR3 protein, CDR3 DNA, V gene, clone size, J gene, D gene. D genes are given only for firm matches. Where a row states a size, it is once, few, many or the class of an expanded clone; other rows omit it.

CDR3 protein: CASSHRLAGLQETQYF
CDR3 DNA: TGTGCCAGCAGCCACCGACTAGCGGGGCTTCAAGAGACCCAGTACTTC
V gene: TRBV13
clone size: NA
J gene: TRBJ2-5
D gene: TRBD2

CDR3 protein: CASSFAQGNQPQHF
CDR3 DNA: TGTGCCAGCAGCTTCGCTCAGGGGAATCAGCCCCAGCATTTT
V gene: TRBV7-9
clone size: NA
J gene: TRBJ1-5
D gene: NA

CDR3 protein: CASSLTAGNFDEQFF
CDR3 DNA: TGCGCCAGCAGCCTCACCGCCGGAAATTTTGATGAGCAGTTCTTC
V gene: TRBV4-3
clone size: NA
J gene: TRBJ2-1
D gene: NA

CDR3 protein: CASSQVMGGEQYF
CDR3 DNA: TGTGCCAGCAGCCAAGTTATGGGCGGCGAGCAGTACTTC
V gene: TRBV14
clone size: NA
J gene: TRBJ2-7
D gene: NA

CDR3 protein: CSVEALVLGDADTEAFF
CDR3 DNA: TGCAGCGTTGAAGCCCTAGTATTGGGAGACGCGGACACTGAAGCTTTCTTT
V gene: TRBV29-1
clone size: NA
J gene: TRBJ1-1
D gene: NA

CDR3 protein: CASDDPGYPETQYF
CDR3 DNA: TGTGCTAGTGATGATCCAGGGTATCCAGAGACCCAGTACTTC
V gene: TRBV12-5
clone size: NA
J gene: TRBJ2-5
D gene: NA

CDR3 protein: CASSPNLWQGDGYTF
CDR3 DNA: TGTGCCAGCAGCCCGAACCTCTGGCAGGGGGATGGCTACACCTTC
V gene: TRBV7-9
clone size: NA
J gene: TRBJ1-2
D gene: TRBD1

CDR3 protein: CASSPGSLRDRDSPLHF
CDR3 DNA: TGTGCCAGCAGCCCTGGAAGTTTACGGGACAGGGATTCACCCCTCCACTTT
V gene: TRBV14
clone size: NA
J gene: TRBJ1-6
D gene: TRBD1

CDR3 protein: CASSESLGTGPYEQYF
CDR3 DNA: TGTGCCAGCAGTGAAAGTCTTGGTACAGGGCCCTACGAGCAGTACTTC
V gene: TRBV6-1
clone size: NA
J gene: TRBJ2-7
D gene: NA

CDR3 protein: CAWTSGIASYNEQFF
CDR3 DNA: TGTGCCTGGACTAGCGGGATAGCTTCCTACAATGAGCAGTTCTTC
V gene: TRBV30
clone size: NA
J gene: TRBJ2-1
D gene: TRBD2

CDR3 protein: CASSLAAPYEQYF
CDR3 DNA: TGTGCCAGCAGCTTAGCCGCGCCCTACGAGCAGTACTTC
V gene: TRBV11-2
clone size: NA
J gene: TRBJ2-7
D gene: NA

CDR3 protein: CSVEETGTGTYEQYF
CDR3 DNA: TGCAGCGTTGAAGAGACCGGGACAGGGACTTACGAGCAGTACTTC
V gene: TRBV29-1
clone size: NA
J gene: TRBJ2-7
D gene: TRBD1

CDR3 protein: CASSDPAISYEQYF
CDR3 DNA: TGTGCCAGCAGCGACCCAGCGATCTCCTACGAGCAGTACTTC
V gene: TRBV13
clone size: NA
J gene: TRBJ2-7
D gene: NA

CDR3 protein: CASSHPGPSYEQYF
CDR3 DNA: TGCGCCAGCAGCCATCCAGGGCCCTCCTACGAGCAGTACTTC
V gene: TRBV4-1
clone size: NA
J gene: TRBJ2-7
D gene: NA

CDR3 protein: CASSILSGQGGEQYF
CDR3 DNA: TGTGCCAGTAGTATTCTCTCTGGGCAAGGGGGCGAGCAGTACTTC
V gene: TRBV19
clone size: NA
J gene: TRBJ2-7
D gene: NA

CDR3 protein: CASSLVGGLYEQYF
CDR3 DNA: TGTGCCAGCAGCTTGGTGGGGGGCCTCTACGAGCAGTACTTC
V gene: TRBV5-5
clone size: NA
J gene: TRBJ2-7
D gene: NA

CDR3 protein: CASSYSPWQGVYEQYF
CDR3 DNA: TGTGCCAGCAGTTACTCGCCGTGGCAGGGGGTCTACGAGCAGTACTTC
V gene: TRBV6-5
clone size: NA
J gene: TRBJ2-7
D gene: TRBD1

CDR3 protein: CASSESPNYGYTF
CDR3 DNA: TGTGCCAGCAGTGAATCCCCCAACTATGGCTACACCTTC
V gene: TRBV25-1
clone size: NA
J gene: TRBJ1-2
D gene: NA

CDR3 protein: CASSEGGTVAYEQYF
CDR3 DNA: TGTGCCAGCAGTGAAGGGGGGACGGTTGCCTACGAGCAGTACTTC
V gene: TRBV6-1
clone size: NA
J gene: TRBJ2-7
D gene: NA

CDR3 protein: CASSPGTGEQYF
CDR3 DNA: TGTGCCAGCAGCCCAGGGACAGGAGAACAGTACTTC
V gene: TRBV5-6
clone size: NA
J gene: TRBJ2-7
D gene: TRBD1

CDR3 protein: CASSELTYGYTF
CDR3 DNA: TGTGCCAGCAGCGAGCTAACTTATGGCTACACCTTC
V gene: TRBV2
clone size: NA
J gene: TRBJ1-2
D gene: NA

CDR3 protein: CASSDSPGQGVDEQFF
CDR3 DNA: TGCGCCAGCAGTGACTCACCTGGACAGGGGGTGGATGAGCAGTTCTTC
V gene: TRBV10-2
clone size: NA
J gene: TRBJ2-1
D gene: TRBD1

CDR3 protein: CASSEEKEIGYEQYF
CDR3 DNA: TGTGCCAGCAGTGAAGAGAAGGAAATTGGATACGAGCAGTACTTC
V gene: TRBV6-1
clone size: NA
J gene: TRBJ2-7
D gene: NA

CDR3 protein: CASRSAGTGEHTIYF
CDR3 DNA: TGTGCCAGCAGGTCTGCCGGTACAGGGGAGCACACCATATATTTT
V gene: TRBV11-3
clone size: NA
J gene: TRBJ1-3
D gene: TRBD1

CDR3 protein: CASSQAPPEVSGANVLTF
CDR3 DNA: TGCGCCAGCAGCCAAGCTCCGCCAGAAGTCTCTGGGGCCAACGTCCTGACTTTC
V gene: TRBV4-1
clone size: NA
J gene: TRBJ2-6
D gene: NA

CDR3 protein: CASSLAFNFYEQYF
CDR3 DNA: TGTGCCAGCAGCTTAGCGTTCAATTTCTACGAGCAGTACTTC
V gene: TRBV7-8
clone size: NA
J gene: TRBJ2-7
D gene: NA

CDR3 protein: CAGEPTDTQYF
CDR3 DNA: TGTGCCGGTGAACCCACAGATACGCAGTATTTT
V gene: TRBV7-9
clone size: once
J gene: TRBJ2-3
D gene: NA

CDR3 protein: CASSHLRQGETQYF
CDR3 DNA: TGCGCCAGCAGTCATCTGAGGCAGGGTGAGACCCAGTACTTC
V gene: TRBV5-1
clone size: NA
J gene: TRBJ2-5
D gene: NA

CDR3 protein: CASSHPGLILEKLFF
CDR3 DNA: TGTGCCAGCAGTCACCCGGGATTAATTCTTGAAAAACTGTTTTTT
V gene: TRBV28
clone size: NA
J gene: TRBJ1-4
D gene: NA

CDR3 protein: CASSGGSNDEQYF
CDR3 DNA: TGTGCCAGCAGCGGAGGGAGCAATGACGAGCAGTACTTC
V gene: TRBV5-4
clone size: once
J gene: TRBJ2-7
D gene: NA

CDR3 protein: CASRQGSYEQYF
CDR3 DNA: TGTGCCAGCCGACAGGGGAGTTACGAGCAGTACTTC
V gene: TRBV6-5
clone size: NA
J gene: TRBJ2-7
D gene: TRBD1

CDR3 protein: CASSLPSGGLSYNEQFF
CDR3 DNA: TGTGCCAGCAGCTTACCTAGCGGGGGCCTTTCCTACAATGAGCAGTTCTTC
V gene: TRBV7-6
clone size: once
J gene: TRBJ2-1
D gene: TRBD2

CDR3 protein: CASIPSEGLAGGIGETQYF
CDR3 DNA: TGTGCCAGCATTCCGTCCGAGGGACTAGCGGGAGGAATTGGGGAGACCCAGTACTTC
V gene: TRBV2
clone size: NA
J gene: TRBJ2-5
D gene: TRBD2

CDR3 protein: CASSLIPSVTVAKNIQYF
CDR3 DNA: TGTGCCAGCAGTTTAATCCCCTCAGTCACGGTAGCCAAAAACATTCAGTACTTC
V gene: TRBV28
clone size: NA
J gene: TRBJ2-4
D gene: NA

CDR3 protein: CASSSFGTYSYEQYF
CDR3 DNA: TGTGCCAGCAGCTCCTTCGGGACATACTCCTACGAGCAGTACTTC
V gene: TRBV7-9
clone size: NA
J gene: TRBJ2-7
D gene: NA

CDR3 protein: CAWDRDHQPQHF
CDR3 DNA: TGTGCCTGGGACAGGGACCATCAGCCCCAGCATTTT
V gene: TRBV30
clone size: once
J gene: TRBJ1-5
D gene: TRBD1

CDR3 protein: CASSQNRGPYNEQFF
CDR3 DNA: TGTGCCAGTAGTCAAAACAGGGGGCCGTACAATGAGCAGTTCTTC
V gene: TRBV19
clone size: NA
J gene: TRBJ2-1
D gene: TRBD1

CDR3 protein: CASSQDPLTNEQYF
CDR3 DNA: TGCGCCAGCAGCCAAGACCCCTTAACTAACGAGCAGTACTTC
V gene: TRBV4-1
clone size: NA
J gene: TRBJ2-7
D gene: NA

CDR3 protein: CASSPPVPYEQYF
CDR3 DNA: TGTGCCAGCAGCCCACCAGTGCCCTACGAGCAGTACTTC
V gene: TRBV6-5
clone size: NA
J gene: TRBJ2-7
D gene: NA

CDR3 protein: CASSFPDGEAFF
CDR3 DNA: TGTGCCAGCAGCTTCCCGGACGGTGAAGCTTTCTTT
V gene: TRBV5-6
clone size: once
J gene: TRBJ1-1
D gene: NA

CDR3 protein: CASSLPHSYEQYF
CDR3 DNA: TGTGCCAGCAGCTTACCCCACTCCTACGAGCAGTACTTC
V gene: TRBV7-9
clone size: NA
J gene: TRBJ2-7
D gene: NA

CDR3 protein: CASSLFGTDTQYF
CDR3 DNA: TGTGCCAGCAGTTTATTCGGAACAGATACGCAGTATTTT
V gene: TRBV27
clone size: NA
J gene: TRBJ2-3
D gene: NA

CDR3 protein: CASSVRTIYEQYF
CDR3 DNA: TGTGCCAGCAGTGTACGGACTATCTACGAGCAGTACTTC
V gene: TRBV25-1
clone size: NA
J gene: TRBJ2-7
D gene: NA

CDR3 protein: CASSASGYLNGYTF
CDR3 DNA: TGTGCCAGCAGTGCTTCAGGGTATTTAAATGGCTACACCTTC
V gene: TRBV28
clone size: NA
J gene: TRBJ1-2
D gene: NA

CDR3 protein: CASSHVTDLRTQYF
CDR3 DNA: TGCGCCAGCAGCCACGTTACGGATCTTAGGACCCAGTACTTC
V gene: TRBV4-1
clone size: NA
J gene: TRBJ2-5
D gene: NA